Shown below are 13 T cell receptor beta chains from a single sample sequenced in a study of blood T cell repertoires in COVID-19 (dated by TCRdb to about 2020). Library creation used the immunoSEQ multiplex PCR assay. The table was pulled from immuneACCESS by TCRdb, which kept in-frame rearrangements only. Such tables lose some clones; where checked, under half of the loss comes from unresolved V genes, and the rest has no known cause. The sample records tens of thousands of clones, less than 85% of which are singletons. The ten largest clones add up to approximately 15% of the sample. The sequenced sample consisted of peripheral blood. The source is an older woman with acute or convalescent COVID-19.

The V gene is TRBV11-2, the J gene TRBJ1-5; 9 bases map to TRBD1. V was clipped by 3 bases and J by 9 bases; unmatched bases: 9. The CDR3 is 15 amino acids. Germline V CDR1 and CDR2: SGHAT, FQNNGV. CDR3 sequence (DNA): TGTGCCAGCAGCTTGGGAGGGACAGGGTGGCTGCCCCAGCATTTT. Its translation: CASSLGGTGWLPQHF.

The chain's CDR3 is CASSPGQGPSHYEQYV. Written as DNA, the CDR3 is TGCGCCAGCAGTCCGGGACAGGGTCCCTCACACTACGAGCAGTACGTC. The genes are TRBV23-1 and TRBJ2-7; 9 bases line up with TRBD1. Being an ORF, TRBV23-1 has a function that is uncertain. The CDR3 runs 16 residues. With 4 bases clipped from V and 3 bases from J, the junction kept 10 bases outside the gene matches.

There are a few counts of this clone. The chain uses TRBV19 and TRBJ2-6, with 9 bases aligning to TRBD1. The CDR3 covers 18 residues. V lost 5 bases, J lost 2 bases, and 10 bases stayed unmatched. Per germline, CDR1 LNHDA and CDR2 SQIVND (reference sequence). CDR3 sequence reads: CASSPGTGKGAGANVLTF. For the CDR3, the DNA is TGTGCCAGTAGTCCAGGGACAGGGAAGGGAGCTGGGGCCAACGTCCTGACTTTC. The full variable domain, rest sourced from reference TRBV19 and TRBJ2-6, is DGGITQSPKYLFRKEGQNVTLSCEQNLNHDAMYWYRQDPGQGLRLIYYSQIVNDFQKGDIAEGYSVSREKKESFPLTVTSAQKNPTAFYLCASSPGTGKGAGANVLTFGAGSRLTVL.

The rearrangement links TRBV3-1 (or the pseudogene TRBV3-2) to TRBJ2-3; the D gene is possibly TRBD2 (6 bases). The CDR3 is made up of 15 amino acids. With 1 base removed from V and 2 bases from J, the gap between germline ends came to 10 bases. Germline V gene lookup returns CDR1 LGHDT and CDR2 YNNKEL (reference sequence). The CDR3 nucleotides are TGTGCCAGCAGCCAAGTGGCGGGGTTCACAGATACGCAGTATTTT. Translation gives CASSQVAGFTDTQYF.

V usage is TRBV25-1 and J usage is TRBJ1-5, with TRBD1 matching over 8 bases. J was trimmed by 2 bases and V by 5 bases; bases with no gene match: 2. CDR1 is MGHDK, CDR2 SYGVNS, per germline. This CDR3 has 14 residues. The CDR3 is CASSPTGGNQPQHF. The CDR3 region has the DNA TGTGCCAGCAGTCCGACAGGGGGCAATCAGCCCCAGCATTTT.

The chain joins TRBV11-2 to TRBJ1-1; D is unclear. V lost 6 bases and J 5 bases, leaving 13 bases between the germline ends. The germline V gene encodes CDR1 SGHAT and CDR2 FQNNGV. The CDR3 is made up of 13 amino acids. The chain's CDR3 is CASRSPGGTEAFF. The CDR3 DNA reads TGTGCCAGCAGATCCCCAGGAGGGACTGAAGCTTTCTTT.

This clone was found many times. The rearrangement uses TRBV6-6 and TRBJ1-1; D is uncertain. Trimming left V 0 bases short and J 4 bases short, with 6 bases between. CDR1 MNHNY and CDR2 SVGAGI come from the germline V gene (reference sequence). The CDR3 spans 13 residues. The CDR3 nucleotides are TGTGCCAGCAGTTACTCAACTGGCACTGAAGCTTTCTTT. As protein: CASSYSTGTEAFF.

V gene TRBV19 combines with J gene TRBJ1-2; possible D gene TRBD1, 5 bases. Germline-derived CDR1 and CDR2 are LNHDA and SQIVND (reference sequence). The V gene lost 5 bases and the J gene lost 0 bases, with 13 bases spanning the gap. The CDR3 runs to 15 residues. The CDR3 is CASSRAGKTNYGYTF. In DNA, the CDR3 is TGTGCCAGTAGTCGGGCAGGGAAGACTAACTATGGCTACACCTTC.

The J gene is TRBJ2-7, the V gene TRBV6-1; tentatively, D is TRBD2 (6 bases). Per the germline V gene, CDR1 is MNHNS and CDR2 is SASEGT. The CDR3 has 12 residues. V was cut by 0 bases and J by 8 bases, with 8 bases left in between. CDR3 DNA: TGTGCCAGCAGTGAAGCGGGGGGTCAGCAGTACGTC. It specifies CASSEAGGQQYV.

In its sample, this clone was seen once. DNA for the CDR3: TGTGCCAGCAGCGCTCAGGGCAGGGGCTCCGAGCAGTACTTC. Its translation: CASSAQGRGSEQYF. The genes are TRBV5-5 and TRBJ2-7; D perhaps matches TRBD1 (6 bases). V was cut by 4 bases and J by 6 bases, with 17 bases left in between. Germline V gives CDR1 SGHKS, CDR2 YYEKEE (reference sequence). CDR3 size: 14 residues.

The chain is built from TRBV6-5 and TRBJ1-1, with D perhaps TRBD1 (5 bases). The CDR3 sequence is 14 residues long. With 3 bases removed from V and 6 bases from J, the gap between germline ends came to 14 bases. The germline gives CDR1 MNHEY, CDR2 SVGAGI. The CDR3 coding sequence is TGTGCCAGCAGTTATAGCAGGGCAGCTCCTGAAGCTTTCTTT. Its translation: CASSYSRAAPEAFF.

This clone was detected only once. J is TRBJ1-2 and V is TRBV6-1; D is unclear. Trimming pared 4 bases from V and 8 bases from J, leaving 23 bases between. The CDR3 extends over 16 amino acids. Germline V CDR1 and CDR2: MNHNS, SASEGT. The CDR3 DNA reads TGTGCCAGCAGTGGCGACGGGTACCTTATGGTTATGGGCTACACCTTC. Amino acid sequence: CASSGDGYLMVMGYTF.

The chain links TRBV11-3 to TRBJ2-2; a weak D match, TRBD2 (5 bases). There are 15 residues in the CDR3. Looked up from germline, CDR1 is SGHNT and CDR2 is YENEEA. V lost 1 base and J 5 bases, leaving 11 bases between the germline ends. CDR3 loop: CASSLGTASTGELFF. In DNA form, the CDR3 reads TGTGCCAGCAGCTTAGGGACTGCCAGTACCGGGGAGCTGTTTTTT.